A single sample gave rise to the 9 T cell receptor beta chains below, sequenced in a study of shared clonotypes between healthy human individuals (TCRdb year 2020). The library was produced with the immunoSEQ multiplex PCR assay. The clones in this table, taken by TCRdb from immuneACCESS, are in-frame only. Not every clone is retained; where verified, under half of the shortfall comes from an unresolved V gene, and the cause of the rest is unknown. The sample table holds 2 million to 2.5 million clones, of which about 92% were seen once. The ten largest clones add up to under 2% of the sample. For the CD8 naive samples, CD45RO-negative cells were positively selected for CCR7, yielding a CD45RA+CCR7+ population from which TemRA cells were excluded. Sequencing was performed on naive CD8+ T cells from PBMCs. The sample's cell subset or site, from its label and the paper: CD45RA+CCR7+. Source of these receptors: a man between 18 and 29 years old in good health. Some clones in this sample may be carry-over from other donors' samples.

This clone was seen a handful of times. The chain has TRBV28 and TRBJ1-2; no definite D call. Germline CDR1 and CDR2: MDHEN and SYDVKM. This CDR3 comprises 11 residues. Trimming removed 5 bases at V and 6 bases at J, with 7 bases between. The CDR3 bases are TGTGCCAGCAGTCCCTCTAATGGCTACACCTTC. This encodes CASSPSNGYTF.

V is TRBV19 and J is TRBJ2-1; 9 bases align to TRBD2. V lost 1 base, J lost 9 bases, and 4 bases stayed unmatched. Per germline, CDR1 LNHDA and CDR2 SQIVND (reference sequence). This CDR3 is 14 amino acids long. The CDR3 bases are TGTGCCAGTAGTATAGTAAGAGCGGGAGGTGAGCAGTTCTTC. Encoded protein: CASSIVRAGGEQFF.

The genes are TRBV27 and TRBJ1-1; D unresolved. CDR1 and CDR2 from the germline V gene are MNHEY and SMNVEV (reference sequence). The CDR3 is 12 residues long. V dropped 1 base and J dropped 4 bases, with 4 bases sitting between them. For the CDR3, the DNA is TGTGCCAGCAGTTTATGGGGCACTGAAGCTTTCTTT. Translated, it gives CASSLWGTEAFF.

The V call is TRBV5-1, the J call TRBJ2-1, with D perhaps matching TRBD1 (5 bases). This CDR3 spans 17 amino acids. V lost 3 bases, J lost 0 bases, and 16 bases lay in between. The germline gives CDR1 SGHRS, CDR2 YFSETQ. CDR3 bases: TGCGCCAGCAGCTGGGGCTTGCGGAAGAGCTCCTACAATGAGCAGTTCTTC. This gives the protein CASSWGLRKSSYNEQFF.

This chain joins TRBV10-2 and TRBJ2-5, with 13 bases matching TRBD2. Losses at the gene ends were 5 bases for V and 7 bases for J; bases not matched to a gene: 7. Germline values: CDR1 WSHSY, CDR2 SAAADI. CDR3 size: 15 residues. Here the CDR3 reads CASSILAGGLGTQYF. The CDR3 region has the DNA TGCGCCAGCAGTATACTAGCGGGAGGGCTGGGGACCCAGTACTTC.

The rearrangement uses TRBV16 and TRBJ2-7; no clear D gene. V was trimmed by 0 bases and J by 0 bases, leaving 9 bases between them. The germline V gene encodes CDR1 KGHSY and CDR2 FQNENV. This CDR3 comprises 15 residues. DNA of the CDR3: TGTGCCAGCAGCCAATCCTCCAGGAGCTCCTACGAGCAGTACTTC. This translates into CASSQSSRSSYEQYF.

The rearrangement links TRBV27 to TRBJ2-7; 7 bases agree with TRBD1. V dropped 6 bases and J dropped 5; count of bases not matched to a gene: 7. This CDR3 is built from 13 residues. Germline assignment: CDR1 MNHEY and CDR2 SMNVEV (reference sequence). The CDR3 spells CASRPGGPNEQYF. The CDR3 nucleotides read TGTGCCAGCAGGCCAGGGGGTCCAAACGAGCAGTACTTC.

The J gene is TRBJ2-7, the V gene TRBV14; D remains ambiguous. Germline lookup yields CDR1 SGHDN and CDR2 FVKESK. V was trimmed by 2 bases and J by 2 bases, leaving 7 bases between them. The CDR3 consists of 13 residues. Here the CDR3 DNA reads TGTGCCAGCAGCCAAAAGGGCACCTACGAGCAGTACTTC. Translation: CASSQKGTYEQYF.

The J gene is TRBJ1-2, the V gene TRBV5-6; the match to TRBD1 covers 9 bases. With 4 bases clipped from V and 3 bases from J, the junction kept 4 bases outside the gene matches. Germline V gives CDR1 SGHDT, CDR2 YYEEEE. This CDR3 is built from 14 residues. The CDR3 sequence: CASSEDRGHYGYTF. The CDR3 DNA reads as TGTGCCAGCAGCGAGGACAGGGGCCACTATGGCTACACCTTC.